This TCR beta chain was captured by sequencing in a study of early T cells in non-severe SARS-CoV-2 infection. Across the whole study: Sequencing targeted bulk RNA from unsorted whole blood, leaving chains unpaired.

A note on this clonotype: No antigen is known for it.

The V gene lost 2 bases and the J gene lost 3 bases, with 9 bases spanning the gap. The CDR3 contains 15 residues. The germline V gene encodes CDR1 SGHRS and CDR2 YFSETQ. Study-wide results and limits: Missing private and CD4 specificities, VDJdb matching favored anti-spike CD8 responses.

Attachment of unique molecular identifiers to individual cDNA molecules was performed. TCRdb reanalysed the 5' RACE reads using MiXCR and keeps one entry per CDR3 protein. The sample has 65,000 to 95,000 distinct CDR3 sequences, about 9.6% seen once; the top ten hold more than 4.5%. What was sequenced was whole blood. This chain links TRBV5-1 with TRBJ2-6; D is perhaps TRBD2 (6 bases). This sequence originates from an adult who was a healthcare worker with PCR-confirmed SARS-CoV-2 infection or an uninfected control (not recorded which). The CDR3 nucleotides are TGCGCCAGCAGCTTCGGGGGAGTTGGGGCCAACGTCCTGACTTTC. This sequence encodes CASSFGGVGANVLTF.